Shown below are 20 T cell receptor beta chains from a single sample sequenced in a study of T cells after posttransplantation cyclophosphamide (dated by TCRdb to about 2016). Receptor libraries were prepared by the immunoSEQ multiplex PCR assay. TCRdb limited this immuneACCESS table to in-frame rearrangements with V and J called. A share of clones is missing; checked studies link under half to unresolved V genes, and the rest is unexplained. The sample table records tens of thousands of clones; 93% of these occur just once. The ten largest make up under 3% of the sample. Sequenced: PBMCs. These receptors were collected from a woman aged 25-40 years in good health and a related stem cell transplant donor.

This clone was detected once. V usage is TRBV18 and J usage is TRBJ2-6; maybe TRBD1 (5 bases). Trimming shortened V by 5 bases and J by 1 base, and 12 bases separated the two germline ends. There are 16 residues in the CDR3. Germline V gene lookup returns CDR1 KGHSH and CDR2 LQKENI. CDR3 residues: CASSSQAGSGANVLTF. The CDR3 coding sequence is TGTGCCAGCTCATCCCAGGCAGGGTCTGGGGCCAACGTCCTGACTTTC.

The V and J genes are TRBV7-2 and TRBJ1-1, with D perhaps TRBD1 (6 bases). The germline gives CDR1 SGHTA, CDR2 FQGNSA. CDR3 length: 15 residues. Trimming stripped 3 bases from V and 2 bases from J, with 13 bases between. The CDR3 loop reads CASSFTGQVNTEAFF. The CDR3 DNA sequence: TGTGCCAGCAGCTTTACGGGACAAGTAAACACTGAAGCTTTCTTT.

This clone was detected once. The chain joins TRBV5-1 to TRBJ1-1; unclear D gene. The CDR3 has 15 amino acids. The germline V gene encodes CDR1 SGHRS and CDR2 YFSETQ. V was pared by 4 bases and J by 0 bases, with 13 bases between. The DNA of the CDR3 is TGCGCCAGCAGCCCCCTCATTTATATGAACACTGAAGCTTTCTTT. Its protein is CASSPLIYMNTEAFF.

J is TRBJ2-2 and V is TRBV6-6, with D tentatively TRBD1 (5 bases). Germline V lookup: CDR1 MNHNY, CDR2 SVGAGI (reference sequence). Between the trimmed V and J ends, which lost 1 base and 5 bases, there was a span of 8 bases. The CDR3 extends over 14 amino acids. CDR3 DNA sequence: TGTGCCAGCAGTTACTATAAGGGGACCGGGGAGCTGTTTTTT. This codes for CASSYYKGTGELFF.

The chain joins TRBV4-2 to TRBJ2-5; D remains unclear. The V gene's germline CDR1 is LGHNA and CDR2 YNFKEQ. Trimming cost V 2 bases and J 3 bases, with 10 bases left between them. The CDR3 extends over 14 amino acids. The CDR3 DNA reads TGTGCCAGCAGCCAACCCGGCAGCGAAGAGACCCAGTACTTC. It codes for CASSQPGSEETQYF.

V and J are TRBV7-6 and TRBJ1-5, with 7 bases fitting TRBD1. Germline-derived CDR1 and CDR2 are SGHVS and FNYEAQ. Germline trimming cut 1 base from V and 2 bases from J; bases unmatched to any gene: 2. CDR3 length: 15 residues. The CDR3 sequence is CASSLGGGGNQPQHF. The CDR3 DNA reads TGTGCCAGCAGCTTAGGAGGGGGCGGCAATCAGCCCCAGCATTTT.

The chain's CDR3 is CASSPEQGASYGYTF. DNA for the CDR3: TGCGCCAGCAGCCCAGAGCAGGGGGCAAGCTATGGCTACACCTTC. J is TRBJ1-2 and V is TRBV5-1; 8 nucleotides match TRBD1. This CDR3 is 15 amino acids long. The V segment lost 4 bases and the J segment 4 bases; nucleotides outside the gene matches: 9. The germline CDR1 and CDR2 sequences are SGHRS and YFSETQ.

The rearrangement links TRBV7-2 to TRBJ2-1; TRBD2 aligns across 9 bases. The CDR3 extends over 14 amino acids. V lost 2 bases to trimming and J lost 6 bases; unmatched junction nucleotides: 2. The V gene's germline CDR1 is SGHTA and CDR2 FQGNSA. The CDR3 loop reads CASSLSTSGNEQFF. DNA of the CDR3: TGTGCCAGCAGCTTATCGACTAGCGGCAATGAGCAGTTCTTC.

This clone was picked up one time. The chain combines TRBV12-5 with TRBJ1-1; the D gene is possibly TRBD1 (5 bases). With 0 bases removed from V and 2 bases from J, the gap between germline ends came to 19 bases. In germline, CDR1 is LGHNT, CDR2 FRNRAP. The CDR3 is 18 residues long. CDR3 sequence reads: CASGLVLDLRDLNTEAFF. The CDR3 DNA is TGTGCTAGTGGTTTGGTACTTGACCTCCGGGACCTTAACACTGAAGCTTTCTTT.

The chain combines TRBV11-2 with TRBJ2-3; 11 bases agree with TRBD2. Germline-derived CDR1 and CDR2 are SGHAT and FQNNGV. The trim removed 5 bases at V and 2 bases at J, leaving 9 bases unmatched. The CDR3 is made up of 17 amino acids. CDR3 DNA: TGTGCCAGCAGCCTAAGACTAGCGGGGTTTACCACAGATACGCAGTATTTT. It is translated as CASSLRLAGFTTDTQYF.

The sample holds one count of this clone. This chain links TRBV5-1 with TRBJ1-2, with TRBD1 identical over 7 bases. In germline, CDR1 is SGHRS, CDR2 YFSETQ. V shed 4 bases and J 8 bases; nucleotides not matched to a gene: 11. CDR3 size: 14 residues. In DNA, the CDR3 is TGCGCCAGCAGCCCGGGACAGATCTATGTGGGCTACACCTTC. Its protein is CASSPGQIYVGYTF.

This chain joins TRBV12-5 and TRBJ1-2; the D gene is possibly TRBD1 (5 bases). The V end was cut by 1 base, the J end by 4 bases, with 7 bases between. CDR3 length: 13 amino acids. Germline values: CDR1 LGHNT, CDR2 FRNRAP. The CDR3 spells CASGLGQLYGYTF. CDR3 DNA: TGTGCTAGTGGTTTGGGACAGCTCTATGGCTACACCTTC.

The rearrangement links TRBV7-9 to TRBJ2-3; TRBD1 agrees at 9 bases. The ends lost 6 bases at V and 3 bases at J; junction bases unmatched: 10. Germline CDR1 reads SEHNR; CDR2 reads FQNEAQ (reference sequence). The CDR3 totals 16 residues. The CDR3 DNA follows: TGTGCCAGCAGATCAATACAGGGGGCTGTGACAGATACGCAGTATTTT. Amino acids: CASRSIQGAVTDTQYF.

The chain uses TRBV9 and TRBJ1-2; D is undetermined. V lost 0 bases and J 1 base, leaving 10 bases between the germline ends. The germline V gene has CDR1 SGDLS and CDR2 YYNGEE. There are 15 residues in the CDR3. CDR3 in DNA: TGTGCCAGCAGCGTAGGATCCGGGTTTAACTATGGCTACACCTTC. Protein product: CASSVGSGFNYGYTF. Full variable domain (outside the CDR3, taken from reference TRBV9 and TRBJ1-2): DSGVTQTPKHLITATGQRVTLRCSPRSGDLSVYWYQQSLDQGLQFLIQYYNGEERAKGNILERFSAQQFPDLHSELNLSSLELGDSALYFCASSVGSGFNYGYTFGSGTRLTVV.

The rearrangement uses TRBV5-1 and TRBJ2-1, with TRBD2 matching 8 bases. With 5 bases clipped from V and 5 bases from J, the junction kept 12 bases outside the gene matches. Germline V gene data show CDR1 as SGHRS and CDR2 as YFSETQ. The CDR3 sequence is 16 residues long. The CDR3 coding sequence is TGCGCCAGCAGTACCGAACTAGCGGCGTTAAACAATGAGCAGTTCTTC. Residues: CASSTELAALNNEQFF.

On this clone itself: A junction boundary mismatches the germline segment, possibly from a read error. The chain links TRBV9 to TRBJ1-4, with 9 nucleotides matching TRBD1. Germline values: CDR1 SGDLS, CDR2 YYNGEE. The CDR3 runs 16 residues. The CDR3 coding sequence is TGTGTCAGCAGCGGAGGGGCCGGGACAGGGCGTGAAAAACTGTTTTTT. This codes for CVSSGGAGTGREKLFF.

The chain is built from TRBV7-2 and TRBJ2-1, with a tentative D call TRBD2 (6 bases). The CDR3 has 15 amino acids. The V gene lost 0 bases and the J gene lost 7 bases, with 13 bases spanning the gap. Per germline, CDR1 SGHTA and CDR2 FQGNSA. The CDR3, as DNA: TGTGCCAGCAGCTTAGCGCTTGCAGGGAGGAATGAGCAGTTCTTC. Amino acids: CASSLALAGRNEQFF.

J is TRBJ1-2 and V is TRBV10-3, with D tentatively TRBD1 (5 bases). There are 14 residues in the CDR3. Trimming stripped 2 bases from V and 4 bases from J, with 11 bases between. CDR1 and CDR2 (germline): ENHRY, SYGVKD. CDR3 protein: CAISEGQGGYGYTF. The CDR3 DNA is TGTGCCATCAGTGAGGGGCAGGGTGGCTATGGCTACACCTTC.

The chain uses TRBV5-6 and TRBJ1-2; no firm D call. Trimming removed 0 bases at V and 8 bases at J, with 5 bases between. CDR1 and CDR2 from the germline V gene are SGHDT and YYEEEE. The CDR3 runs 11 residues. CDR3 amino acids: CASSLAGGYTF. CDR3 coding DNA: TGTGCCAGCAGCTTGGCTGGAGGCTACACCTTC. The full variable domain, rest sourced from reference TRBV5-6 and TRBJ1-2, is DAGVTQSPTHLIKTRGQQVTLRCSPKSGHDTVSWYQQALGQGPQFIFQYYEEEERQRGNFPDRFSGHQFPNYSSELNVNALLLGDSALYLCASSLAGGYTFGSGTRLTVV.

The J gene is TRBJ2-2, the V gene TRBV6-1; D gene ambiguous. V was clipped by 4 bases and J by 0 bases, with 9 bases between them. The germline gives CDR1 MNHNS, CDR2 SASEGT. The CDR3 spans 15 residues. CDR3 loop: CASSVRSSNTGELFF. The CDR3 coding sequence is TGTGCCAGCAGTGTGAGAAGCTCGAACACCGGGGAGCTGTTTTTT.